Shown below are 23 T cell receptor beta chains from a single sample sequenced in a study of cytomegalovirus exposure and HLA in healthy donors. PCR involved 60 Vbeta and 13 Jbeta primers. Some clones are missing from TCRdb's copy, which holds only in-frame ones; the method was immunoSEQ multiplex PCR. The sample carries about 130,000 clones, about 76% recorded once. The specimen was PBMCs. The receptor set was obtained from a man younger than 35 in good health and CMV-seronegative.

The rearrangement links TRBV5-1 to TRBJ1-2; 7 nucleotides align to TRBD1. Germline-derived CDR1 and CDR2 are SGHRS and YFSETQ. V was clipped by 3 bases and J by 6 bases; unmatched bases: 5. The CDR3 totals 13 residues. This CDR3 reads CASSSQDRNGYTF. The CDR3 nucleotides are TGCGCCAGCAGCTCACAGGACAGGAATGGCTACACCTTC.

The chain links TRBV2 to TRBJ1-1; D is ambiguous. The V gene's germline CDR1 is SNHLY and CDR2 FYNNEI. The V end lost 10 bases, the J end lost 7 bases, and 7 bases lay between the germline ends. There are 9 residues in the CDR3. The CDR3 DNA sequence: TGTGCCACCCGGGTTGAAGCTTTCTTT. It codes for CATRVEAFF.

The rearrangement joins TRBV10-2 to TRBJ2-7; TRBD2 might be the D (5 bases). CDR1 WSHSY and CDR2 SAAADI come from the germline V gene. V was cut by 6 bases and J by 6 bases, with 12 bases left in between. This CDR3 spans 12 amino acids. CDR3 sequence reads: CASRVSGSEQYF. CDR3 DNA: TGCGCCAGCAGAGTATCGGGGAGCGAGCAGTACTTC.

The genes are TRBV6-5 and TRBJ1-2; TRBD1 matches 7 bases. The CDR3 runs to 16 residues. V lost 1 base and J lost 2; bases outside the gene matches: 7. The V gene's germline CDR1 is MNHEY and CDR2 SVGAGI. Here the CDR3 reads CASSYYYRGENYGYTF. In DNA form, the CDR3 reads TGTGCCAGCAGTTACTATTACAGGGGCGAGAACTATGGCTACACCTTC.

This sequence joins TRBV6-6 and TRBJ2-5; 8 bases are shared with TRBD2. This CDR3 is 15 amino acids long. Germline-derived CDR1 and CDR2 are MNHNY and SVGAGI (reference sequence). After removal of 0 bases from V and 4 bases from J, the junction contained 4 bases not matched to a gene. CDR3 protein: CASSYSAGARETQYF. CDR3 sequence (DNA): TGTGCCAGCAGTTACTCAGCGGGGGCTAGAGAGACCCAGTACTTC.

Many counts were recorded for this clone. Here the CDR3 reads CASKAGTYEQYF. In DNA form, the CDR3 reads TGTGCCAGCAAGGCAGGAACCTACGAGCAGTACTTC. The genes are TRBV2 and TRBJ2-7; no clear D. CDR3 length equals 12 residues. Germline-derived CDR1 and CDR2 are SNHLY and FYNNEI. Trimming shortened V by 7 bases and J by 2 bases, and 9 bases separated the two germline ends. Combining the CDR3 with reference TRBV2 and TRBJ2-7 gives the whole variable domain EPEVTQTPSHQVTQMGQEVILRCVPISNHLYFYWYRQILGQKVEFLVSFYNNEISEKSEIFDDQFSVERPDGSNFTLKIRSTKLEDSAMYFCASKAGTYEQYFGPGTRLTVT.

V gene TRBV5-4 combines with J gene TRBJ2-1; 8 bases map to TRBD2. J was trimmed by 3 bases and V by 5 bases; bases with no gene match: 7. There are 15 residues in the CDR3. Germline V CDR1 and CDR2: SGHNT, YYREEE (reference sequence). The CDR3, as DNA: TGTGCCAGCAGTCGCGGGGGGAGCATCTACAATGAGCAGTTCTTC. This gives the protein CASSRGGSIYNEQFF.

Of note for this clone: Other DNA sequences within the sample encode an identical CDR3. V gene TRBV4-1 combines with J gene TRBJ1-1; no definite D call. Germline V lookup: CDR1 MGHRA, CDR2 YSYEKL. Trimming took 7 bases from V and 3 from J, leaving 6 bases between them. The CDR3 has 11 amino acids. CDR3 loop: CASTRDTEAFF. As DNA, the CDR3 is TGCGCCAGCACTCGGGACACTGAAGCTTTCTTT.

This clone showed up just once. The rearrangement joins TRBV5-4 to TRBJ2-5; tentatively, D is TRBD2 (6 bases). The CDR3 spans 18 residues. Germline assignment: CDR1 SGHNT and CDR2 YYREEE (reference sequence). Deletions cut 1 base from V and 0 bases from J, with 19 bases between. CDR3: CASSLPPHAGPYQETQYF. Written as DNA, the CDR3 is TGTGCCAGCAGCTTGCCGCCGCACGCGGGGCCGTACCAAGAGACCCAGTACTTC.

This clone was seen once. The chain recombines TRBV7-2 with TRBJ1-1, with D tentatively TRBD1 (5 bases). CDR1 SGHTA and CDR2 FQGNSA come from the germline V gene. CDR3 length equals 11 residues. Trimming cost V 3 bases and J 8 bases, with 7 bases left between them. In nucleotides, the CDR3 is TGTGCCAGCAGCTTGGCAGGGGAAGCTTTCTTT. Translating it yields CASSLAGEAFF.

The chain combines TRBV19 with TRBJ1-5, with D perhaps matching TRBD1 (5 bases). Trimming removed 6 bases from V and 2 bases from J, with 17 bases in between. Per germline, CDR1 LNHDA and CDR2 SQIVND (reference sequence). The CDR3 spans 16 residues. CDR3 coding DNA: TGTGCCAGTAGAAGGGCCCAGGGTTTGGGCAATCAGCCCCAGCATTTT. This codes for CASRRAQGLGNQPQHF.

The rearrangement joins TRBV9 to TRBJ1-5; D is uncertain. The V gene lost 0 bases and the J gene lost 4 bases, with 5 bases spanning the gap. CDR1 and CDR2 from the germline V gene are SGDLS and YYNGEE. This CDR3 region has 13 residues. The CDR3 DNA sequence: TGTGCCAGCAGCGTAGCAGAAAATCAGCCCCAGCATTTT. This gives the protein CASSVAENQPQHF.

This chain uses TRBV30 with TRBJ1-5; the match to TRBD1 covers 9 bases. CDR3 length: 15 residues. The germline V gene encodes CDR1 GTSNPN and CDR2 SVGIG (reference sequence). The trim removed 0 bases at V and 5 bases at J, leaving 5 bases unmatched. The CDR3 coding sequence is TGTGCCTGGAGTGTGTCCCACAGGGGGCATCAGCCCCAGCATTTT. This encodes CAWSVSHRGHQPQHF.

CDR3 nucleotides: TGTGCCAGCAGCCCCAGCGGGTACGAGCAGTACTTC. Protein: CASSPSGYEQYF. The chain recombines TRBV28 with TRBJ2-7; D is possibly TRBD2 (6 bases). The CDR3 consists of 12 residues. The germline gives CDR1 MDHEN, CDR2 SYDVKM. With 6 bases removed from V and 4 bases from J, the gap between germline ends came to 10 bases.

The chain links TRBV5-5 to TRBJ1-1; TRBD1 might be the D (6 bases). Germline-derived CDR1 and CDR2 are SGHKS and YYEKEE (reference sequence). The CDR3 consists of 16 residues. Trimming took off 0 bases at V and 4 bases at J, with 16 bases between the two ends. The CDR3 is CASSLATGLGSTEAFF. The CDR3 region has the DNA TGTGCCAGCAGCTTGGCCACAGGGCTTGGTAGCACTGAAGCTTTCTTT.

The V and J genes are TRBV6-6 and TRBJ1-1; D is unclear. In germline, CDR1 is MNHNY, CDR2 SVGAGI (reference sequence). This CDR3 has 14 amino acids. With 3 bases removed from V and 4 bases from J, the gap between germline ends came to 12 bases. CDR3 region: CASSYGAARTEAFF. The CDR3 DNA reads TGTGCCAGCAGTTATGGCGCGGCTCGCACTGAAGCTTTCTTT.

V usage is TRBV11-2 and J usage is TRBJ2-1, with 10 bases identical to TRBD2. Germline V CDR1 and CDR2: SGHAT, FQNNGV. V lost 5 bases, J lost 6 bases, and 7 bases stayed unmatched. This CDR3 contains 15 residues. CDR3 region: CASSPSGGASNEQFF. The CDR3 DNA follows: TGTGCCAGCAGCCCGAGCGGGGGGGCCTCCAATGAGCAGTTCTTC.

This clone was counted only a few times. The rearrangement links TRBV5-1 to TRBJ2-3, with 13 bases lining up with TRBD2. The junction had 15 bases not matched to a gene; V was cut back by 4 bases and J by 1 base. Germline loops: CDR1 SGHRS, CDR2 YFSETQ. The CDR3 has 20 amino acids. In DNA, the CDR3 is TGCGCCAGCAGCGGCCCACGGACTAGCGGGGGTCCAATCCGCACAGATACGCAGTATTTT. This gives the protein CASSGPRTSGGPIRTDTQYF.

V usage is TRBV13 and J usage is TRBJ2-7; 8 bases align to TRBD1. Trimming cost V 3 bases and J 5 bases; bases outside gene matches: 9. The CDR3 is 15 amino acids. The germline CDR1 and CDR2 sequences are PRHDT and FYEKMQ (reference sequence). The CDR3 DNA sequence: TGTGCCAGCAGCTTCGACGGACAGGGAATCCACGAGCAGTACTTC. Protein product: CASSFDGQGIHEQYF.

In this sample, this clone turned up a few times. The J gene is TRBJ2-3, the V gene TRBV4-2; TRBD1 is a possible D gene (6 bases). Per germline, CDR1 LGHNA and CDR2 YNFKEQ. The V end was cut by 0 bases, the J end by 3 bases, with 13 bases between. This CDR3 has 16 residues. The CDR3 is CASSQDRRQGTDTQYF. The CDR3, as DNA: TGTGCCAGCAGCCAAGATCGGAGGCAGGGGACAGATACGCAGTATTTT.

Only a few counts were recorded for this clone. V gene TRBV10-3 combines with J gene TRBJ1-1, with TRBD1 matching 7 bases. The CDR3 length is 13 residues. The V and J ends lost 6 bases and 3 bases, in that order; junction bases with no gene match: 4. Germline CDR1 reads ENHRY; CDR2 reads SYGVKD. The CDR3 DNA sequence: TGTGCCATCAGCCCCGACAGGGACACTGAAGCTTTCTTT. Translated: CAISPDRDTEAFF.

The chain carries TRBV6-5 and TRBJ1-2; TRBD1 might be the D (5 bases). The ends were cut back, 9 bases at V and 5 bases at J, with 22 bases in the middle. The CDR3 totals 15 residues. From germline, CDR1 is MNHEY and CDR2 SVGAGI. In nucleotides, the CDR3 is TGTGCCAGTCGTTCTATCGAGACAGCACTATATGGCTACACCTTC. Translation: CASRSIETALYGYTF.

This clone was picked up one time. The J gene is TRBJ1-5, the V gene TRBV2; D not certain. Germline CDR1 SNHLY, CDR2 FYNNEI. CDR3 length: 17 amino acids. V lost 2 bases, J lost 0 bases, and 14 bases lay in between. This CDR3 reads CASSERNSRYSNQPQHF. The DNA of the CDR3 is TGTGCCAGCAGTGAAAGGAACAGCCGATATAGCAATCAGCCCCAGCATTTT.